Detailed here is one T cell receptor beta chain. Its cognate antigen is unknown. The sample belongs to a study of T cell responses to AZD1222 COVID-19 vaccine. General study findings and limits: There were repertoire samples only from the period after the peak T cell response. At 160-218 and 743-854, vaccine-associated CD4 TCRs were dominant, and they spanned spike. Clonal diversity may have been underestimated, and the donors were mostly white British, with more females than males. Epitopes outside B.1.351 and B.1.1.7 mutated regions reportedly drew nearly half of spike TCRs.

Method: immunoSEQ multiplex PCR; TCRdb's copy keeps in-frame clones and lacks some. The sample has approximately 160,000 clones, just under 95% seen once. V was shortened by 1 base and J by 4 bases, with 17 bases between the two germline ends. The CDR3 contains 16 residues. Germline V gene sequence: CDR1 MNHNS, CDR2 SASEGT. J is TRBJ2-7 and V is TRBV6-1; D is tentatively TRBD1 or TRBD2 (5 bases each). The specimen comprised peripheral blood, sampled on day 0 of AZD1222 vaccination. The TCR comes from an adult in good health. This CDR3 reads CASSEGGTALTYEQYF. CDR3 in DNA: TGTGCCAGCAGTGAAGGTGGGACGGCACTAACTTACGAGCAGTACTTC.